These T cell receptor beta chains were read from a single sample in a study of blood T cell repertoires in COVID-19. Clones were sequenced by immunoSEQ multiplex PCR, and TCRdb holds only the in-frame ones, with some missing. The sample shows about 74,000 clones, around 88% of them seen only once. Sequencing was done on a sample of peripheral blood. These receptors all come from a woman of 80 years or more with acute or convalescent COVID-19. Both conserved end residues are part of each CDR3. The D gene is left open where the match is weak. The listing skips clone size in some rows; elsewhere it reads once, few, many or a size class.

J gene: TRBJ1-1
D gene: NA
V gene: TRBV20-1
clone size: NA
CDR3 protein: CSASGDTEAFF
CDR3 DNA: TGCAGTGCTAGCGGGGACACTGAAGCTTTCTTT

J gene: TRBJ1-1
D gene: NA
V gene: TRBV18
clone size: NA
CDR3 protein: CASSPKGRDTEAFF
CDR3 DNA: TGTGCCAGCTCACCAAAGGGGAGGGACACTGAAGCTTTCTTT

J gene: TRBJ2-5
D gene: NA
V gene: TRBV5-1
clone size: NA
CDR3 protein: CASWGGGTSGETQYF
CDR3 DNA: TGCGCCAGCTGGGGCGGGGGCACGTCGGGAGAGACCCAGTACTTC

J gene: TRBJ2-7
D gene: NA
V gene: TRBV30
clone size: NA
CDR3 protein: CAWTSITDRYEQYF
CDR3 DNA: TGTGCCTGGACCTCCATCACAGACAGATACGAGCAGTACTTC

J gene: TRBJ2-5
D gene: NA
V gene: TRBV7-9
clone size: NA
CDR3 protein: CASSSSSYPGLETQYF
CDR3 DNA: TGTGCCAGCAGCTCCAGCTCGTACCCAGGGTTGGAGACCCAGTACTTC

J gene: TRBJ1-5
D gene: NA
V gene: TRBV12-3/TRBV12-4
clone size: NA
CDR3 protein: CASSFGGGQPQHF
CDR3 DNA: TGTGCCAGCAGTTTCGGGGGGGGTCAGCCCCAGCATTTT

J gene: TRBJ1-2
D gene: TRBD1
V gene: TRBV7-2
clone size: NA
CDR3 protein: CASSPAGQGTYGYTF
CDR3 DNA: TGTGCCAGCAGCCCGGCGGGACAGGGGACCTATGGCTACACCTTC

J gene: TRBJ2-1
D gene: TRBD2
V gene: TRBV19
clone size: NA
CDR3 protein: CASRGLAGVRSYNEQFF
CDR3 DNA: TGTGCCAGTAGAGGACTAGCGGGAGTACGCTCCTACAATGAGCAGTTCTTC

J gene: TRBJ1-5
D gene: TRBD1
V gene: TRBV2
clone size: NA
CDR3 protein: CASSVRDRGPEPQHF
CDR3 DNA: TGTGCCAGCAGTGTTAGGGACAGGGGGCCGGAGCCCCAGCATTTT

J gene: TRBJ1-2
D gene: NA
V gene: TRBV7-2
clone size: NA
CDR3 protein: CASSLEGTGTNYGYTF
CDR3 DNA: TGTGCCAGCAGCTTAGAGGGCACAGGGACTAACTATGGCTACACCTTC

J gene: TRBJ2-5
D gene: TRBD1
V gene: TRBV5-1
clone size: NA
CDR3 protein: CASSKGTGGGETQYF
CDR3 DNA: TGCGCCAGCAGCAAAGGGACAGGGGGCGGAGAGACCCAGTACTTC

J gene: TRBJ1-1
D gene: NA
V gene: TRBV5-1
clone size: NA
CDR3 protein: CASSLAWGPGTEAFF
CDR3 DNA: TGCGCCAGCAGCTTGGCCTGGGGCCCAGGCACTGAAGCTTTCTTT

J gene: TRBJ1-1
D gene: NA
V gene: TRBV3-1/TRBV3-2
clone size: NA
CDR3 protein: CASSQKGLSTEAFF
CDR3 DNA: TGTGCCAGCAGCCAGAAGGGGCTGTCCACTGAAGCTTTCTTT

J gene: TRBJ1-6
D gene: NA
V gene: TRBV7-8
clone size: NA
CDR3 protein: CASSLGSGTEANNSPLHF
CDR3 DNA: TGTGCCAGCAGCTTAGGATCGGGAACCGAAGCCAATAATTCACCCCTCCACTTT

J gene: TRBJ2-3
D gene: TRBD1
V gene: TRBV2
clone size: NA
CDR3 protein: CASSAAGGADTQYF
CDR3 DNA: TGTGCCAGCAGTGCGGCAGGGGGCGCAGATACGCAGTATTTT

J gene: TRBJ1-1
D gene: NA
V gene: TRBV10-3
clone size: NA
CDR3 protein: CAISEQGNTEAFF
CDR3 DNA: TGTGCCATCAGTGAGCAGGGTAACACTGAAGCTTTCTTT

J gene: TRBJ1-3
D gene: TRBD1
V gene: TRBV5-1
clone size: NA
CDR3 protein: CASSLAGQGAAGNTIYF
CDR3 DNA: TGCGCCAGCAGCTTGGCGGGACAGGGGGCAGCTGGAAACACCATATATTTT

J gene: TRBJ1-3
D gene: NA
V gene: TRBV5-6
clone size: NA
CDR3 protein: CASSLPQSQPIYF
CDR3 DNA: TGTGCCAGCAGCTTGCCACAGTCTCAGCCCATATATTTT

J gene: TRBJ2-1
D gene: NA
V gene: TRBV10-3
clone size: NA
CDR3 protein: CATRVTSPWDEQFF
CDR3 DNA: TGTGCCACCAGGGTTACTAGCCCCTGGGATGAGCAGTTCTTC

J gene: TRBJ1-2
D gene: NA
V gene: TRBV7-2
clone size: NA
CDR3 protein: CASSLARRQTRGYTF
CDR3 DNA: TGTGCCAGCAGCTTAGCGCGGCGACAGACCAGGGGCTACACCTTC

J gene: TRBJ2-7
D gene: TRBD2
V gene: TRBV19
clone size: NA
CDR3 protein: CASSITSDYEQYF
CDR3 DNA: TGTGCCAGTAGTATAACTAGCGACTACGAGCAGTACTTC

J gene: TRBJ1-1
D gene: NA
V gene: TRBV6-5
clone size: NA
CDR3 protein: CASSTIGGVRTEAFF
CDR3 DNA: TGTGCCAGCAGTACGATTGGCGGGGTAAGAACTGAAGCTTTCTTT

J gene: TRBJ1-1
D gene: NA
V gene: TRBV10-3
clone size: NA
CDR3 protein: CAISESRVPPNTEAFF
CDR3 DNA: TGTGCCATCAGTGAGTCCAGGGTCCCCCCGAACACTGAAGCTTTCTTT

J gene: TRBJ2-5
D gene: NA
V gene: TRBV30
clone size: NA
CDR3 protein: CAWSAEETQYF
CDR3 DNA: TGTGCCTGGAGTGCGGAAGAGACCCAGTACTTC

J gene: TRBJ1-1
D gene: TRBD1
V gene: TRBV19
clone size: NA
CDR3 protein: CASSIGMRDSTEAFF
CDR3 DNA: TGTGCCAGTAGTATCGGGATGAGGGACAGCACTGAAGCTTTCTTT

J gene: TRBJ2-7
D gene: NA
V gene: TRBV7-3
clone size: NA
CDR3 protein: CASSTQASYEQYF
CDR3 DNA: TGTGCCAGCAGTACCCAGGCGTCCTACGAGCAGTACTTC

J gene: TRBJ1-4
D gene: NA
V gene: TRBV14
clone size: NA
CDR3 protein: CASSITDEKLFF
CDR3 DNA: TGTGCCAGCAGCATAACGGATGAAAAACTGTTTTTT

J gene: TRBJ2-2
D gene: TRBD1
V gene: TRBV19
clone size: NA
CDR3 protein: CASIRTGENTGELFF
CDR3 DNA: TGTGCCAGTATCCGGACAGGGGAGAACACCGGGGAGCTGTTTTTT

J gene: TRBJ2-1
D gene: TRBD2
V gene: TRBV24-1
clone size: NA
CDR3 protein: CATSDTGTSGYNEQFF
CDR3 DNA: TGTGCCACCAGTGACACCGGGACTAGCGGCTACAATGAGCAGTTCTTC

J gene: TRBJ2-1
D gene: TRBD1
V gene: TRBV5-1
clone size: NA
CDR3 protein: CASSLGQGRDEQFF
CDR3 DNA: TGCGCCAGCAGCTTGGGACAGGGTAGAGATGAGCAGTTCTTC

J gene: TRBJ2-5
D gene: TRBD2
V gene: TRBV4-2
clone size: NA
CDR3 protein: CASSPGTRQETQYF
CDR3 DNA: TGTGCCAGCAGCCCAGGGACTAGGCAAGAGACCCAGTACTTC

J gene: TRBJ2-7
D gene: TRBD1
V gene: TRBV27
clone size: once
CDR3 protein: CASSFISRDRTYEQYF
CDR3 DNA: TGTGCCAGCAGTTTTATTTCCCGGGACAGAACCTACGAGCAGTACTTC

J gene: TRBJ2-7
D gene: TRBD2
V gene: TRBV29-1
clone size: NA
CDR3 protein: CSVWTRNLYEQYF
CDR3 DNA: TGCAGCGTCTGGACTAGAAATCTCTACGAGCAGTACTTC

J gene: TRBJ2-1
D gene: TRBD2
V gene: TRBV19
clone size: once
CDR3 protein: CASSPTGILAGGPVFF
CDR3 DNA: TGTGCCAGTAGTCCAACAGGTATCCTAGCGGGAGGTCCTGTGTTCTTC

J gene: TRBJ2-3
D gene: NA
V gene: TRBV5-1
clone size: NA
CDR3 protein: CASSQTGHHTDTQYF
CDR3 DNA: TGCGCCAGCAGCCAGACTGGACATCACACAGATACGCAGTATTTT

J gene: TRBJ1-2
D gene: NA
V gene: TRBV28
clone size: NA
CDR3 protein: CASMFTSGGYGYTF
CDR3 DNA: TGTGCCAGCATGTTTACGTCCGGGGGCTATGGCTACACCTTC

J gene: TRBJ2-3
D gene: TRBD2
V gene: TRBV9
clone size: NA
CDR3 protein: CASSPGTNPTDTQYF
CDR3 DNA: TGTGCCAGCAGCCCCGGGACTAACCCCACAGATACGCAGTATTTT

J gene: TRBJ1-4
D gene: TRBD1
V gene: TRBV15
clone size: NA
CDR3 protein: CATSTRQGVSATNEKLFF
CDR3 DNA: TGTGCCACCAGCACCCGACAGGGTGTCTCCGCAACTAATGAAAAACTGTTTTTT

J gene: TRBJ1-2
D gene: NA
V gene: TRBV27
clone size: NA
CDR3 protein: CASSYLPLTQGYNYGYTF
CDR3 DNA: TGTGCCAGCAGTTATCTGCCACTCACCCAGGGGTATAACTATGGCTACACCTTC

J gene: TRBJ2-1
D gene: TRBD2
V gene: TRBV7-3
clone size: NA
CDR3 protein: CASSLRPGGINNEQFF
CDR3 DNA: TGTGCCAGCAGCTTAAGGCCGGGAGGGATCAACAATGAGCAGTTCTTC

J gene: TRBJ2-3
D gene: NA
V gene: TRBV19
clone size: once
CDR3 protein: CASSPQETSTDTQYF
CDR3 DNA: TGTGCCAGTAGCCCACAGGAGACCTCCACAGATACGCAGTATTTT

J gene: TRBJ2-1
D gene: NA
V gene: TRBV11-2
clone size: NA
CDR3 protein: CASSLRDRVDGWVNEQFF
CDR3 DNA: TGTGCCAGCAGCCTCAGGGATAGGGTAGATGGTTGGGTCAATGAGCAGTTCTTC

J gene: TRBJ1-1
D gene: NA
V gene: TRBV4-2
clone size: NA
CDR3 protein: CASSQDLPRNTEAFF
CDR3 DNA: TGTGCCAGCAGCCAAGATTTACCCAGGAACACTGAAGCTTTCTTT

J gene: TRBJ2-7
D gene: TRBD2
V gene: TRBV4-2
clone size: NA
CDR3 protein: CASSQEDEAGIYEQYF
CDR3 DNA: TGTGCCAGCAGCCAAGAAGATGAAGCGGGAATCTACGAGCAGTACTTC

J gene: TRBJ2-6
D gene: TRBD1
V gene: TRBV5-1
clone size: NA
CDR3 protein: CASSPSTGGFGANVLTF
CDR3 DNA: TGCGCCAGCAGCCCTTCGACAGGGGGCTTTGGGGCCAACGTCCTGACTTTC

J gene: TRBJ2-1
D gene: TRBD2
V gene: TRBV19
clone size: NA
CDR3 protein: CASSVLAGGLYNEQFF
CDR3 DNA: TGTGCCAGTAGTGTACTAGCGGGGGGCCTATACAATGAGCAGTTCTTC

J gene: TRBJ2-7
D gene: NA
V gene: TRBV3-1/TRBV3-2
clone size: NA
CDR3 protein: CASSPGQTSYEQYF
CDR3 DNA: TGTGCCAGCAGCCCCGGACAGACGTCCTACGAGCAGTACTTC

J gene: TRBJ1-2
D gene: NA
V gene: TRBV30
clone size: NA
CDR3 protein: CAWSLPRGANYGYTF
CDR3 DNA: TGTGCCTGGAGTCTCCCCCGGGGGGCTAACTATGGCTACACCTTC

J gene: TRBJ2-4
D gene: NA
V gene: TRBV16
clone size: NA
CDR3 protein: CASSQVLAKNIQYF
CDR3 DNA: TGTGCCAGCAGCCAAGTTCTAGCCAAAAACATTCAGTACTTC

J gene: TRBJ2-7
D gene: NA
V gene: TRBV30
clone size: NA
CDR3 protein: CAYTPYRLSYEQYF
CDR3 DNA: TGTGCCTATACCCCCTACAGGCTCTCCTACGAGCAGTACTTC

J gene: TRBJ2-7
D gene: TRBD1
V gene: TRBV7-8
clone size: NA
CDR3 protein: CASSLALFDGQGVVYEQYF
CDR3 DNA: TGTGCCAGCAGCTTAGCCCTTTTCGATGGACAGGGAGTAGTCTACGAGCAGTACTTC

J gene: TRBJ2-5
D gene: TRBD2
V gene: TRBV18
clone size: NA
CDR3 protein: CASSPMREQTQYF
CDR3 DNA: TGTGCCAGCTCACCGATGCGGGAGCAGACCCAGTACTTC